This TCR beta chain was retrieved from a study of PD-L1 blockade in urothelial cancer. At the level of the study: Samples of blood were analyzed 3 weeks (second dose) and 6 weeks after treatment start.

Time point indicated: peripheral blood 6 weeks after treatment start. Patients were living with locally advanced or metastatic urothelial carcinoma. After removal of 3 bases from V and 5 bases from J, the junction contained 9 bases not matched to a gene. In germline, CDR1 is MNHNS, CDR2 SASEGT. The CDR3 has 15 residues. Measured with immunoSEQ multiplex PCR; TCRdb has only the in-frame clones, and not every one. There are about 41,000 clones in the sample; roughly 85% occur only once, and 2.5% to 3% lies in the top ten. The rearrangement links TRBV6-1 to TRBJ2-5; 7 positions match TRBD1. This receptor was taken from a man aged 70-80 years with urothelial cancer. The source material was PBMCs, sampled around atezolizumab (anti-PD-L1) treatment. CDR3 sequence: CASSETGSRWETQYF. In nucleotides, the CDR3 is TGTGCCAGCAGTGAGACAGGGAGCAGATGGGAGACCCAGTACTTC.